The T cell receptor (beta chain) under discussion was sequenced for a study of T-cell reconstitution after alpha-beta-depleted transplantation in children. Preparing the TCRbeta library involved the use of unique molecular identifiers. TCRdb fed the PCR reads into MiXCR, producing one record per CDR3 protein. The sample has about 200,000 distinct CDR3 sequences; about 6% are singletons. The CDR3 covers 11 residues. Germline loops: CDR1 DFQATT, CDR2 SNEGSKA (reference sequence). V lost 6 bases and J lost 2, with 8 bases in between. General observations from the study: Surviving recipient T cells and intrathymic progenitors accounted for some patients' high TCRbeta diversity at day 60. Expanded graft clones, several hundred of them, were reportedly the source of alpha-beta T cells about two months after transplant. After one year, T-cell counts and TCRbeta diversity mostly came from new T cells.

This clonotype was recorded at least ten times. Its antigen is not identified. Specimen: PBMCs, collected before TCRalphabeta/CD19-depleted stem cell transplant. The sequence was collected from a girl under three years old with combined immunodeficiency, due to receive a stem cell transplant. The V and J genes are TRBV20-1 and TRBJ2-7; D gene unclear. The CDR3 sequence is CSAKTPYEQYF. The DNA of the CDR3 is TGCAGTGCGAAGACCCCCTACGAGCAGTACTTC.